This T cell receptor beta chain was identified during a study of vaccination and CD4 T cells after COVID-19. CDR1 and CDR2 (germline): LNHNV, YYDKDF (reference sequence). The CDR3 runs 17 residues. The junction had 13 bases not matched to a gene; V was cut back by 8 bases and J by 2 bases. The study, taken as a whole, reports: Vaccine-specific clones in convalescent patients were spike mono-reactive in 304 of 307 cases. A median 86.3% of convalescent patients' SARS-CoV-2-reactive clones emerged only after vaccination.

Described treatment: approximately 10-day PBMC culture with coronavirus spike peptide pools or control peptides (ViraFEST assay). According to the study, CD4+ T cells from the unexposed donor were gathered ahead of the COVID-19 pandemic (2011-2018). Alongside 7.5 to 10 IU/ml IL-2 and roughly 9.5 ug/ml peptide pools, PBMCs were cultured at 2 million to 2.5 million per well. It was after 10 to 11 days of culture that CD4+ T cells were isolated by negative selection. The Oncomine TCR Beta short-read assay generated sequence data from the DNA of cultured CD4+ T cells. A single record per CDR3 protein comes from TCRdb applying MiXCR to the PCR reads. This sample carries several thousand distinct CDR3 sequences, around 70% of them seen once, and the ten largest clones take approximately 40%. For this clonotype: No antigen is known for it.

The sequenced sample consisted of CD4+ T cells from blood, cultured in vitro. This receptor was obtained from a human donor in good health. This chain uses TRBV15 with TRBJ1-5; the match to TRBD1 covers 9 bases. The CDR3 nucleotides are TGTGCCACCCGGACAGGGGTGTCGTTTGGTGGCAATCAGCCCCAGCATTTT. Protein: CATRTGVSFGGNQPQHF.